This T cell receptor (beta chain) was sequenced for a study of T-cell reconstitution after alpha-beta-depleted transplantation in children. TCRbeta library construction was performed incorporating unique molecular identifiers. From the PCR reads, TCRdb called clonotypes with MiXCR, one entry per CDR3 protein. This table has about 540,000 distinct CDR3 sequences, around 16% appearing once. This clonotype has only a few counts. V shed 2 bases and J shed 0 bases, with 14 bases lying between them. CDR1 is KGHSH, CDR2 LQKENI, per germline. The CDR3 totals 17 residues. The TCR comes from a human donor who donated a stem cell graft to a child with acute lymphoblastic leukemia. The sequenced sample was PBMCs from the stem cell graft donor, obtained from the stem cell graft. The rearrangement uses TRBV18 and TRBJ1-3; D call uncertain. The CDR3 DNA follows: TGTGCCAGCTCACCAAGGCCCTTGAGGTCCTCTGGAAACACCATATATTTT. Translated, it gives CASSPRPLRSSGNTIYF.